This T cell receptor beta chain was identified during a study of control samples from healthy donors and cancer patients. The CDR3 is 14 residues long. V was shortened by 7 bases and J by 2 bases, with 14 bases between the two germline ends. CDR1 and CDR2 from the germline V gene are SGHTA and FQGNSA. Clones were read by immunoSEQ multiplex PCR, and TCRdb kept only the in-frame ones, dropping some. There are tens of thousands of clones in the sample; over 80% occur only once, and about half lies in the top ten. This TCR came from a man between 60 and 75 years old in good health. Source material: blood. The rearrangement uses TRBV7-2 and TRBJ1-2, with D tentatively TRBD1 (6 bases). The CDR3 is CASTLGRGNYGYTF. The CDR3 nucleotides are TGTGCCAGCACCCTAGGGAGGGGGAACTATGGCTACACCTTC.